This TCR beta chain was identified during a study of T cell responses to AZD1222 COVID-19 vaccine. In germline, CDR1 is MNHEY, CDR2 SMNVEV (reference sequence). The CDR3 has 13 amino acids. V lost 7 bases and J lost 7, with 14 bases in between. Clones were sequenced by immunoSEQ multiplex PCR, and TCRdb holds only the in-frame ones, with some missing. The data contain 75,000 to 100,000 clones, around 90% of them singletons. The material sequenced was peripheral blood, taken on day 0 of AZD1222 vaccination. The TCR sequence derives from an adult in good health. V gene TRBV27 combines with J gene TRBJ2-1; the D is unclear. The CDR3 reads CASNVPNGNEQFF. The CDR3 bases are TGTGCCAGCAATGTCCCCAATGGAAATGAGCAGTTCTTC.